Following are 12 T cell receptor beta chains from one sample sequenced in a study of T cell repertoires in cytomegalovirus infection. TCRdb re-called the reads with MiXCR, one entry per CDR3 protein. The profile covers about 890,000 distinct CDR3 sequences, with 30% to 40% appearing a single time and over 13% taken by the ten largest. Antigens for these TCRs are unknown. The specimen comprised cultured CD8+ T cells from PBMCs, sampled from culture after CMV antigen stimulation. The source is a human donor in good health (CMV status not recorded). Some clones in this sample may be carry-over from other donors' samples.

The CDR3 spells CASSQDLRGYTF. CDR3 in DNA: TGCGCCAGCAGCCAAGATCTTAGGGGCTACACCTTC. The chain is built from TRBV4-1 and TRBJ1-2; no definite D call. This CDR3 has 12 residues. CDR1 is MGHRA and CDR2 is YSYEKL in the germline V gene. V lost 0 bases and J 8 bases, leaving 7 bases between the germline ends.

This chain links TRBV5-4 with TRBJ1-2, with D possibly TRBD1 on 6 matching bases. V was trimmed by 2 bases and J by 6 bases, leaving 11 bases between them. The CDR3 is made up of 13 amino acids. Germline-derived CDR1 and CDR2 are SGHNT and YYREEE (reference sequence). CDR3 sequence (DNA): TGTGCCAGCAGCTTCGGGGGGCCGGATGGCTACACCTTC. Translation gives CASSFGGPDGYTF.

The chain links TRBV12-3 or TRBV12-4 to TRBJ2-3; D is undetermined. Deletions cut 7 bases from V and 1 base from J, with 12 bases between. The CDR3 is 14 amino acids. In nucleotides, the CDR3 is TGTGCCAGCACCTTGGCGGAGCGCACAGATACGCAGTATTTT. This sequence encodes CASTLAERTDTQYF.

This clonotype was observed a few times. The rearrangement joins TRBV4-1 to TRBJ1-5; D may be TRBD1 (6 bases). V shed 4 bases and J shed 0 bases, with 13 bases lying between them. The CDR3 has 16 amino acids. The germline gives CDR1 MGHRA, CDR2 YSYEKL. CDR3 DNA sequence: TGCGCCAGCAGCCCAAGGGGGGTGAATAGCAATCAGCCCCAGCATTTT. This translates into CASSPRGVNSNQPQHF.

J is TRBJ2-1 and V is TRBV28; D may be TRBD2 (7 bases). The V and J ends lost 6 bases and 0 bases respectively, with 12 bases between them. There are 15 residues in the CDR3. In germline, CDR1 is MDHEN, CDR2 SYDVKM. CDR3 in DNA: TGTGCCAGCAGGCAAGGGGGGGGCTCCTACAATGAGCAGTTCTTC. Encoded protein: CASRQGGGSYNEQFF.

Here the CDR3 DNA reads TGCGCCAGCAGCTTAACAGGGAAGCCAGACAAACTGTTTTTT. Translated: CASSLTGKPDKLFF. This chain connects TRBV5-1 to TRBJ1-4, with D possibly TRBD1 on 6 matching bases. The CDR3 spans 14 residues. The germline V gene encodes CDR1 SGHRS and CDR2 YFSETQ. Between the trimmed V and J ends, which lost 2 bases and 11 bases, there was a span of 16 bases.

This chain links TRBV4-3 with TRBJ1-1; D possibly corresponds to TRBD1 (6 bases). Trimming stripped 9 bases from V and 6 bases from J, with 17 bases between. The CDR3 spans 13 residues. Germline lookup yields CDR1 LGHNA and CDR2 YSLEER. CDR3 loop: CASSRGPGAEAFF. CDR3 DNA sequence: TGCGCCAGTTCGCGGGGCCCAGGGGCTGAAGCTTTCTTT.

About this clonotype: The junction and the germline gene differ at one end; a read error may be behind it. In DNA form, the CDR3 reads TGTGCCAACAGCCTTTGGGACAGGGATCGGGACACTGAAGCTTTCTTT. Its translation is CANSLWDRDRDTEAFF. The rearrangement links TRBV11-2 to TRBJ1-1; 9 bases line up with TRBD1. Germline CDR1 SGHAT, CDR2 FQNNGV. This CDR3 spans 16 amino acids.

This clonotype was detected ten times or more. The V and J genes are TRBV12-3 or TRBV12-4 and TRBJ1-5; D may be TRBD1 (5 bases). The CDR3 sequence is 14 residues long. Trimming cost V 3 bases and J 7 bases, with 13 bases left between them. The CDR3 DNA is TGTGCCAGCAGTTTGAAACCCGGGGACCAGCCCCAGCATTTT. This codes for CASSLKPGDQPQHF.

The gene calls are TRBV4-1 and TRBJ2-1; weak D call: TRBD1 (6 bases). The CDR3 totals 12 residues. The V end lost 8 bases, the J end lost 5 bases, and 10 bases lay between the germline ends. The V gene's germline CDR1 is MGHRA and CDR2 YSYEKL. CDR3: CASSGQNNEQFF. The CDR3, as DNA: TGCGCCAGCTCGGGACAAAACAATGAGCAGTTCTTC.

This clonotype showed up many times. V and J are TRBV12-3 or TRBV12-4 and TRBJ1-1; 7 nucleotides align to TRBD1. This CDR3 is built from 15 residues. V shed 6 bases, J shed 9 bases, and the junction held 16 bases outside the gene matches. CDR3 DNA: TGTGCCAGCAGACTCCCCGGACAGGCGGATTCCCAAGCTTTCTTT. Its protein is CASRLPGQADSQAFF.

In its sample, this clonotype was seen once. The gene calls are TRBV5-1 and TRBJ2-3; TRBD2 matches at 9 bases. The CDR3 runs to 16 residues. Germline loops: CDR1 SGHRS, CDR2 YFSETQ. V lost 4 bases to trimming and J lost 3 bases; unmatched junction nucleotides: 9. CDR3 coding DNA: TGCGCCAGCAGCCTGGTAGGGACTAGCATGACAGATACGCAGTATTTT. This codes for CASSLVGTSMTDTQYF.